Listed below are T cell receptor beta chains from one sample, sequenced in a study of T cells in Graves' hyperthyroidism and ophthalmopathy. A single record per CDR3 protein comes from TCRdb applying MiXCR to the multiplex PCR reads. Of a few hundred thousand distinct CDR3 sequences listed, around 14% are singletons. The specimen sequenced was blood. These receptors originate from a woman under 40 with Graves' hyperthyroidism. The CDR3 runs from the conserved cysteine through the conserved F or W. Fields, in order: V gene, J gene, clone size, D gene, CDR3 protein, CDR3 DNA. A D gene is named only where the DNA matches it firmly. Only part of the rows carry a size: once, few, many, or a class if the clone is expanded.

>TRBV19|TRBJ2-1|many|TRBD2
CASSRGTSGSDEQFF
TGTGCCAGTAGTAGAGGGACTAGCGGGAGTGATGAGCAGTTCTTC
>TRBV19|TRBJ2-7|few|-
CASSKGGPLYEQYF
TGTGCCAGTAGTAAAGGGGGGCCCCTTTACGAGCAGTACTTC
>TRBV6-1|TRBJ1-1|many|TRBD1
CASITPGGNTEAFF
TGTGCCAGCATAACCCCAGGGGGGAACACTGAAGCTTTCTTT
>TRBV5-1|TRBJ2-7|few|-
CASRVSGGSYYEQYF
TGCGCCAGCAGAGTCTCTGGAGGGAGTTACTACGAGCAGTACTTC
>TRBV28|TRBJ1-4|-|-
CASSFRWTTNEKLFF
TGTGCCAGCAGTTTTAGGTGGACAACTAATGAAAAACTGTTTTTT
>TRBV3-1|TRBJ2-7|many|-
CASSQDYLYEQYF
TGTGCCAGCAGCCAAGATTACCTTTACGAGCAGTACTTC
>TRBV6-1|TRBJ2-3|few|-
CASSGLLRPDTQYF
TGTGCCAGCAGTGGACTATTAAGGCCAGATACGCAGTATTTT
>TRBV9|TRBJ2-7|few|TRBD1
CASSVSPGTGAGEQYF
TGTGCCAGCAGCGTGTCCCCCGGGACAGGGGCGGGCGAGCAGTACTTC
>TRBV27|TRBJ1-5|few|-
CASRRSDSQPQHF
TGTGCCAGCAGACGCTCTGACAGTCAGCCCCAGCATTTT
>TRBV18|TRBJ2-1|-|-
CASSPEAGTDYNEQFF
TGTGCCAGCTCACCTGAAGCCGGGACGGACTACAATGAGCAGTTCTTC
>TRBV5-5|TRBJ1-6|many|-
CASSLWGTPDSPLHF
TGTGCCAGCAGCTTGTGGGGGACTCCAGATTCACCCCTCCACTTT
>TRBV7-6|TRBJ1-2|few|TRBD1
CASSSGTGVNYGYTF
TGTGCCAGCAGCTCAGGAACAGGGGTCAACTATGGCTACACCTTC
>TRBV6-1|TRBJ1-4|-|-
CASSEAPFNEKLFF
TGTGCCAGCAGTGAAGCGCCCTTTAATGAAAAACTGTTTTTT
>TRBV7-3|TRBJ2-5|many|-
CASSPRSRETQYF
TGTGCCAGCAGCCCCCGTAGTAGAGAGACCCAGTACTTC
>TRBV20-1|TRBJ2-5|many|-
CSASTGPVETQYF
TGCAGTGCTAGTACCGGGCCAGTCGAGACCCAGTACTTC
>TRBV3-1|TRBJ2-5|many|TRBD1
CASSQDLTGTQETQYF
TGTGCCAGCAGCCAAGACCTGACAGGGACCCAAGAGACCCAGTACTTC
>TRBV7-2|TRBJ2-7|many|-
CASNRGGRDLYEQYF
TGTGCCAGCAACAGAGGGGGGCGGGACCTCTACGAGCAGTACTTC
>TRBV15|TRBJ2-1|many|TRBD2
CATSREVGLAGPNEQFF
TGTGCCACCAGCAGAGAGGTGGGACTAGCGGGTCCCAATGAGCAGTTCTTC
>TRBV12-3/TRBV12-4|TRBJ2-4|many|-
CASGIGGWDIQYF
TGTGCCAGCGGGATTGGGGGATGGGACATTCAGTACTTC
>TRBV6-1|TRBJ1-2|few|-
CASAGRNRRVYTNYGYTF
TGTGCCAGCGCTGGGCGAAATCGACGGGTTTATACTAACTATGGCTACACCTTC
>TRBV2|TRBJ2-7|many|TRBD2
CASSGTSAMDEQYF
TGTGCCAGCAGCGGGACTAGCGCGATGGACGAGCAGTACTTC
>TRBV11-2|TRBJ2-3|-|TRBD1
CASSFLTGVADTQYF
TGTGCCAGCAGCTTCTTGACAGGGGTCGCAGATACGCAGTATTTT
>TRBV19|TRBJ2-7|few|TRBD1
CASSTSGTGSHEQYF
TGTGCCAGTAGTACCTCCGGGACAGGGAGTCACGAGCAGTACTTC
>TRBV4-1|TRBJ2-3|-|TRBD1
CASSPERGQGVSYYTDTQYF
TGCGCCAGCAGCCCAGAACGTGGACAGGGGGTCTCTTACTACACAGATACGCAGTATTTT
>TRBV5-1|TRBJ1-1|many|-
CASSRLGGTEAFF
TGCGCCAGCAGCCGCCTGGGTGGCACTGAAGCTTTCTTT
>TRBV7-2|TRBJ2-2|many|-
CASSGGANTGELFF
TGTGCCAGCAGCGGAGGGGCCAACACCGGGGAGCTGTTTTTT